This TCR beta chain stems from a study of T cells in Graves' hyperthyroidism and ophthalmopathy. Turning to this clonotype: Its matching antigen is unknown.

Patients aged 18 to 65 had newly diagnosed hyperthyroidism of under 2 months' duration. Pregnant or lactating patients were excluded, as were those with uncontrolled infection or other autoimmune disease. Findings and caveats of the study: Most clonotypes that expanded in the thyroid above 0.001 also showed up in blood. Ophthalmopathy was separated from stable hyperthyroidism by a 13 V-J model.

TCR beta CDR3 regions were amplified from RNA. The HTBI primer set drove a first-round RT-PCR of the TCR CDR3. TCRdb re-derived calls from the multiplex PCR reads in MiXCR, one entry per CDR3 protein. The table includes about 590,000 distinct CDR3 sequences, 15% to 17% detected once. This CDR3 has 17 amino acids. V was shortened by 1 base and J by 2 bases, with 15 bases between the two germline ends. Germline CDR1 MGHRA, CDR2 YSYEKL. The TCR was taken from a woman in her 30s with Graves' hyperthyroidism. The chain recombines TRBV4-1 with TRBJ1-5; D possibly corresponds to TRBD1 (6 bases). Sequenced sample: blood. CDR3 sequence (DNA): TGCGCCAGCAGCCAAGGGGTGGGGGGCTTGCGCAATCAGCCCCAGCATTTT. Protein sequence: CASSQGVGGLRNQPQHF.